A single sample gave rise to the 20 T cell receptor beta chains below, sequenced in a study of cytomegalovirus exposure and HLA in healthy donors. Amplification used 60 Vbeta primers and 13 Jbeta primers. Sequencing used immunoSEQ multiplex PCR; TCRdb keeps in-frame clones, though not all of them. The sample has some 120,000 clones; over 70% are singletons. Specimen: PBMCs. Receptor source: a middle-aged woman in good health and CMV-seropositive.

The rearrangement uses TRBV9 and TRBJ2-7; TRBD1 aligns across 9 bases. Germline V gene data show CDR1 as SGDLS and CDR2 as YYNGEE. CDR3 length: 14 amino acids. With V trimmed by 4 bases and J by 2 bases, 4 bases remained unmatched. The CDR3 sequence is CASSKGQGPYEQYF. The CDR3 bases are TGTGCCAGCAGCAAGGGACAGGGACCCTACGAGCAGTACTTC. The full variable domain, in which reference TRBV9 and TRBJ2-7 provide the parts outside the CDR3, is DSGVTQTPKHLITATGQRVTLRCSPRSGDLSVYWYQQSLDQGLQFLIQYYNGEERAKGNILERFSAQQFPDLHSELNLSSLELGDSALYFCASSKGQGPYEQYFGPGTRLTVT.

CDR3 sequence reads: CASSDRDSRGNEQFF. For the CDR3, the DNA is TGTGCCAGCAGTGACCGGGACAGTCGGGGCAATGAGCAGTTCTTC. This sequence joins TRBV6-1 and TRBJ2-1, with TRBD1 matching over 7 bases. The V and J ends lost 3 bases and 6 bases, in that order; junction bases with no gene match: 8. Germline CDR1 reads MNHNS; CDR2 reads SASEGT. This CDR3 has 15 residues.

This sequence joins TRBV18 and TRBJ1-5; 11 nucleotides line up with TRBD1. Germline values: CDR1 KGHSH, CDR2 LQKENI. CDR3 length: 15 amino acids. V shed 3 bases, J shed 6 bases, and the junction held 4 bases outside the gene matches. This chain's CDR3 is CASSPGTGGSQPQHF. The CDR3 bases are TGTGCCAGCTCACCCGGGACAGGGGGGAGTCAGCCCCAGCATTTT.

This clone turned up a few times. The gene calls are TRBV27 and TRBJ1-2, with D hard to call. The germline V and J ends were trimmed by 1 base and 0 bases, with 9 bases remaining between them. The CDR3 runs to 15 residues. Looked up from germline, CDR1 is MNHEY and CDR2 is SMNVEV (reference sequence). CDR3 in amino acids: CASSLFFTANYGYTF. The CDR3 DNA reads TGTGCCAGCAGTTTATTTTTCACGGCTAACTATGGCTACACCTTC.

The chain couples TRBV9 to TRBJ2-1; D is possibly TRBD1 (6 bases). Germline values: CDR1 SGDLS, CDR2 YYNGEE. This CDR3 has 16 residues. V lost 3 bases to trimming and J lost 10 bases, with 23 bases between them. CDR3: CASSANRVEVTREQFF. The CDR3 DNA reads TGTGCCAGCAGCGCTAACAGGGTGGAGGTTACCCGCGAGCAGTTCTTC.

This clone was observed once. This sequence joins TRBV5-1 and TRBJ2-7, with D possibly TRBD2 on 6 matching bases. Per the germline V gene, CDR1 is SGHRS and CDR2 is YFSETQ. The CDR3 sequence is 13 residues long. The V and J ends lost 4 bases and 3 bases respectively, with 11 bases between them. CDR3 amino acids: CASSPVADYEQYF. CDR3 nucleotides: TGCGCCAGCAGCCCAGTAGCGGACTACGAGCAGTACTTC. The full variable domain, its missing parts supplied by reference TRBV5-1 and TRBJ2-7, is KAGVTQTPRYLIKTRGQQVTLSCSPISGHRSVSWYQQTPGQGLQFLFEYFSETQRNKGNFPGRFSGRQFSNSRSEMNVSTLELGDSALYLCASSPVADYEQYFGPGTRLTVT.

This rearrangement joins TRBV5-4 to TRBJ1-4; no clear D gene. The CDR3 is 14 amino acids. The V end was cut by 0 bases, the J end by 7 bases, with 10 bases between. In germline, CDR1 is SGHNT, CDR2 YYREEE (reference sequence). The CDR3 coding sequence is TGTGCCAGCAGCTTGGTAGCCGAGGGTGAAAAACTGTTTTTT. Amino acids: CASSLVAEGEKLFF. The full variable domain, completed using reference TRBV5-4 and TRBJ1-4, is ETGVTQSPTHLIKTRGQQVTLRCSSQSGHNTVSWYQQALGQGPQFIFQYYREEENGRGNFPPRFSGLQFPNYSSELNVNALELDDSALYLCASSLVAEGEKLFFGSGTQLSVL.

CDR3 residues: CASSLAGGVTEAFF. CDR3 DNA: TGCGCCAGCAGCTTGGCCGGCGGGGTCACTGAAGCTTTCTTT. This chain connects TRBV5-1 to TRBJ1-1; D is uncertain. The CDR3 is made up of 14 amino acids. CDR1 is SGHRS and CDR2 is YFSETQ in the germline V gene. V was trimmed by 0 bases and J by 4 bases, leaving 10 bases between them.

In its sample, this clone was seen a few times. V usage is TRBV19 and J usage is TRBJ2-7; D perhaps matches TRBD1 (6 bases). V was cut by 9 bases and J by 2 bases, with 14 bases left in between. This CDR3 contains 13 residues. Germline CDR1 and CDR2: LNHDA and SQIVND (reference sequence). In DNA, the CDR3 is TGTGCCAGCCAGGGGTCATGGGCCTACGAGCAGTACTTC. This encodes CASQGSWAYEQYF.

The rearrangement joins TRBV11-2 to TRBJ2-2, with 14 bases matching TRBD2. The CDR3 is made up of 18 amino acids. The germline gives CDR1 SGHAT, CDR2 FQNNGV. The V and J ends lost 7 bases and 5 bases, in that order; junction bases with no gene match: 12. As DNA, the CDR3 is TGTGCCAGCACCGAAGCCGGGACTAGCGGGAGCTGGACCGGGGAGCTGTTTTTT. It specifies CASTEAGTSGSWTGELFF.

The sample holds a few counts of this clone. V gene TRBV6-5 combines with J gene TRBJ2-3, with a tentative D call TRBD2 (6 bases). V shed 0 bases and J shed 4 bases, with 11 bases lying between them. CDR1 and CDR2 (germline): MNHEY, SVGAGI. This CDR3 is built from 15 residues. The CDR3 is CASSYSTGVPDTQYF. CDR3 coding DNA: TGTGCCAGCAGTTACTCGACGGGAGTCCCAGATACGCAGTATTTT.

In this sample, this clone turned up a few times. The chain uses TRBV6-6 and TRBJ1-1, with 8 bases lining up with TRBD1. The trim removed 2 bases at V and 6 bases at J, leaving 5 bases unmatched. The CDR3 has 14 amino acids. The V gene's germline CDR1 is MNHNY and CDR2 SVGAGI (reference sequence). CDR3 sequence reads: CASSYHGQGAEAFF. The CDR3 DNA follows: TGTGCCAGCAGTTACCACGGACAGGGCGCTGAAGCTTTCTTT.

This chain links TRBV5-6 with TRBJ1-5; TRBD1 aligns across 9 bases. Losses at the gene ends were 4 bases for V and 6 bases for J; bases not matched to a gene: 8. CDR1 is SGHDT, CDR2 YYEEEE, per germline. The CDR3 is 15 amino acids. CDR3 residues: CASSKGQGLGQPQHF. The CDR3 DNA follows: TGTGCCAGCAGCAAGGGACAGGGTTTAGGTCAGCCCCAGCATTTT.

V is TRBV11-3 and J is TRBJ2-1; maybe TRBD2 (5 bases). The CDR3 sequence is 13 residues long. V was clipped by 4 bases and J by 7 bases, with 11 bases between them. The germline V gene has CDR1 SGHNT and CDR2 YENEEA. In DNA, the CDR3 is TGTGCCAGCAGCTCTCCTAGCATAAATGAGCAGTTCTTC. It encodes CASSSPSINEQFF.

The J gene is TRBJ2-5, the V gene TRBV10-3; D perhaps matches TRBD2 (6 bases). The CDR3 runs 13 residues. The germline CDR1 and CDR2 sequences are ENHRY and SYGVKD. The V end lost 4 bases, the J end lost 2 bases, and 8 bases lay between the germline ends. The CDR3 region is CAISAGRQETQYF. In DNA form, the CDR3 reads TGTGCCATCAGTGCCGGGAGACAAGAGACCCAGTACTTC.

The genes are TRBV27 and TRBJ2-7; D perhaps matches TRBD2 (6 bases). The CDR3 length is 14 residues. Germline V CDR1 and CDR2: MNHEY, SMNVEV (reference sequence). Trimming took 2 bases from V and 5 from J, leaving 13 bases between them. This CDR3 reads CASSLIYSGDEQYF. Here the CDR3 DNA reads TGTGCCAGCAGTTTAATTTATTCGGGGGACGAGCAGTACTTC.

The chain has TRBV4-1 and TRBJ1-1; D gene ambiguous. The CDR3 covers 16 residues. The germline V and J ends were trimmed by 2 bases and 1 base, with 14 bases remaining between them. Germline V gene lookup returns CDR1 MGHRA and CDR2 YSYEKL. CDR3 in amino acids: CASSQPAGVENTEAFF. The DNA for the CDR3 is TGCGCCAGCAGCCAACCAGCGGGAGTAGAGAACACTGAAGCTTTCTTT.

Notes on this clone: The identical CDR3 is also encoded by other nucleotide sequences in the sample. The gene calls are TRBV7-9 and TRBJ2-7; the D gene is possibly TRBD2 (5 bases). The CDR3 length is 15 residues. Per the germline V gene, CDR1 is SEHNR and CDR2 is FQNEAQ (reference sequence). V dropped 1 base and J dropped 0 bases, with 10 bases sitting between them. The CDR3 here is CASSLGGPLSYEQYF. The CDR3 DNA follows: TGTGCCAGCAGCTTAGGAGGGCCACTCTCCTACGAGCAGTACTTC.

In its sample, this clone was seen a few times. The CDR3 DNA follows: TGCGCCAGCAGCACCCTGGGGGCCCCCAATCAGCCCCAGCATTTT. It translates to CASSTLGAPNQPQHF. The genes are TRBV5-1 and TRBJ1-5, with TRBD1 as a possible D gene (6 bases). Deletions cut 4 bases from V and 3 bases from J, with 14 bases between. CDR3 size: 15 residues. Germline V gene sequence: CDR1 SGHRS, CDR2 YFSETQ.

The genes are TRBV30 and TRBJ1-5; D might be TRBD1 (6 bases). The CDR3 contains 14 residues. The ends were cut back, 5 bases at V and 6 bases at J, with 17 bases in the middle. CDR1 GTSNPN and CDR2 SVGIG come from the germline V gene (reference sequence). The CDR3 DNA follows: TGTGCCTGGGGTACTCGGGGGGCGGCTCAGCCCCAGCATTTT. It specifies CAWGTRGAAQPQHF.